Listed below are T cell receptor beta chains from one sample, sequenced in a study of T cell changes during pregnancy in multiple sclerosis. The protocol was immunoSEQ multiplex PCR, while the TCRdb copy is restricted to in-frame clones and leaves out a portion. The data show 85,000 to 100,000 clones, around 92% seen once. The sequencing used peripheral blood, collected in the first trimester of pregnancy. The source of these receptors is a female donor with multiple sclerosis, enrolled in a pregnancy study. Both conserved end residues are part of each CDR3. Fields, in order: J gene, clone size, V gene, D gene, CDR3 protein, CDR3 DNA. D genes are given only for firm matches. The listing skips clone size in some rows; elsewhere it reads once, few, many or a size class.

j_call: TRBJ1-2; clone_size: .; v_call: TRBV25-1; d_call: TRBD1; cdr3_aa: CASSSTGTYGYTF; cdr3_nt: TGTGCCAGCAGCTCGACAGGGACCTATGGCTACACCTTC
j_call: TRBJ2-7; clone_size: .; v_call: TRBV5-6; d_call: .; cdr3_aa: CASSSTDGYYEQYF; cdr3_nt: TGTGCCAGCAGCTCGACAGACGGATACTACGAGCAGTACTTC
j_call: TRBJ1-5; clone_size: few; v_call: TRBV2; d_call: .; cdr3_aa: CASSEAVGGMRNQPQHF; cdr3_nt: TGTGCCAGCAGTGAAGCGGTGGGGGGAATGCGCAATCAGCCCCAGCATTTT
j_call: TRBJ2-5; clone_size: .; v_call: TRBV7-9; d_call: .; cdr3_aa: CASNRPTTGSETQYF; cdr3_nt: TGTGCCAGCAACCGCCCGACAACGGGATCAGAGACCCAGTACTTC
j_call: TRBJ1-1; clone_size: .; v_call: TRBV25-1; d_call: .; cdr3_aa: CASSEYGQDTEAFF; cdr3_nt: TGTGCCAGCAGTGAATACGGTCAGGACACTGAAGCTTTCTTT
j_call: TRBJ2-2; clone_size: .; v_call: TRBV27; d_call: .; cdr3_aa: CASSPLLTGELFF; cdr3_nt: TGTGCCAGCAGTCCCTTACTAACCGGGGAGCTGTTTTTT
j_call: TRBJ2-5; clone_size: .; v_call: TRBV7-2; d_call: .; cdr3_aa: CASSLRGKETQYF; cdr3_nt: TGTGCCAGCAGCTTACGAGGGAAAGAGACCCAGTACTTC
j_call: TRBJ1-4; clone_size: .; v_call: TRBV5-1; d_call: TRBD1; cdr3_aa: CASSAGQGGEKLFF; cdr3_nt: TGCGCCAGCAGCGCGGGACAGGGGGGCGAAAAACTGTTTTTT
j_call: TRBJ1-2; clone_size: .; v_call: TRBV12-5; d_call: .; cdr3_aa: CASGLAGVGGYTF; cdr3_nt: TGTGCTAGTGGTTTGGCGGGGGTAGGTGGCTACACCTTC
j_call: TRBJ1-2; clone_size: .; v_call: TRBV6-5; d_call: .; cdr3_aa: CASSPTSGGYGYTF; cdr3_nt: TGTGCCAGCAGCCCTACCTCGGGAGGGTATGGCTACACCTTC
j_call: TRBJ2-1; clone_size: .; v_call: TRBV5-5; d_call: .; cdr3_aa: CASSLVGESYNEQFF; cdr3_nt: TGTGCCAGCAGCTTGGTGGGAGAGTCCTACAATGAGCAGTTCTTC
j_call: TRBJ2-5; clone_size: .; v_call: TRBV7-6; d_call: TRBD1; cdr3_aa: CASSLARGPQETQYF; cdr3_nt: TGTGCCAGCAGCTTAGCCAGGGGGCCCCAAGAGACCCAGTACTTC
j_call: TRBJ2-1; clone_size: .; v_call: TRBV27; d_call: TRBD2; cdr3_aa: CASSRTSDYNEQFF; cdr3_nt: TGTGCCAGCAGTAGGACTAGCGACTACAATGAGCAGTTCTTC
j_call: TRBJ2-1; clone_size: .; v_call: TRBV5-4; d_call: TRBD2; cdr3_aa: CASSYAGVGEFF; cdr3_nt: TGTGCCAGCAGCTACGCGGGAGTTGGAGAGTTCTTC
j_call: TRBJ2-3; clone_size: .; v_call: TRBV29-1; d_call: TRBD1; cdr3_aa: CSVGDRGRTDTQYF; cdr3_nt: TGCAGCGTTGGGGACAGGGGGCGGACAGATACGCAGTATTTT
j_call: TRBJ2-7; clone_size: .; v_call: TRBV6-5; d_call: TRBD2; cdr3_aa: CASSYASGRYYEQYF; cdr3_nt: TGTGCCAGCAGTTACGCTAGCGGGAGGTACTACGAGCAGTACTTC
j_call: TRBJ2-1; clone_size: .; v_call: TRBV14; d_call: .; cdr3_aa: CASSQERDSRTLYNEQFF; cdr3_nt: TGTGCCAGCAGCCAAGAAAGGGACTCCAGGACGCTTTACAATGAGCAGTTCTTC
j_call: TRBJ2-6; clone_size: few; v_call: TRBV21-1; d_call: .; cdr3_aa: CASSKKKAETDRGSSGANVLTF; cdr3_nt: TGTGCCAGCAGCAAAAAGAAGGCCGAAACGGACAGGGGAAGCTCTGGGGCCAACGTCCTGACTTTC
j_call: TRBJ1-2; clone_size: .; v_call: TRBV4-2; d_call: .; cdr3_aa: CASSQEQGPFDGYTF; cdr3_nt: TGTGCCAGCAGCCAAGAACAGGGCCCCTTTGATGGCTACACCTTC
j_call: TRBJ2-7; clone_size: .; v_call: TRBV2; d_call: .; cdr3_aa: CASRGDWNYEQYF; cdr3_nt: TGTGCCAGCAGGGGGGACTGGAACTACGAGCAGTACTTC
j_call: TRBJ2-7; clone_size: .; v_call: TRBV10-2; d_call: TRBD2; cdr3_aa: CASSEPGGGREQYF; cdr3_nt: TGCGCCAGCAGTGAGCCGGGAGGAGGGCGCGAGCAGTACTTC
j_call: TRBJ2-2; clone_size: .; v_call: TRBV27; d_call: .; cdr3_aa: CASSFSRHGELFF; cdr3_nt: TGTGCCAGCAGTTTTTCGCGTCACGGGGAGCTGTTTTTT
j_call: TRBJ2-2; clone_size: .; v_call: TRBV19; d_call: TRBD1; cdr3_aa: CATRVGGIGGELFF; cdr3_nt: TGTGCCACCAGGGTAGGGGGCATCGGCGGGGAGCTGTTTTTT
j_call: TRBJ1-2; clone_size: .; v_call: TRBV7-9; d_call: .; cdr3_aa: CASSLVQGNYGYTF; cdr3_nt: TGTGCCAGCAGCTTAGTTCAGGGAAACTATGGCTACACCTTC
j_call: TRBJ2-7; clone_size: .; v_call: TRBV27; d_call: TRBD2; cdr3_aa: CASSPSGGSYEQYF; cdr3_nt: TGTGCCAGCAGTCCCAGCGGGGGAAGCTACGAGCAGTACTTC
j_call: TRBJ2-5; clone_size: .; v_call: TRBV27; d_call: TRBD2; cdr3_aa: CASSFGSSGRYQETQYF; cdr3_nt: TGTGCCAGCAGTTTCGGTTCTAGCGGGCGGTACCAAGAGACCCAGTACTTC
j_call: TRBJ2-2; clone_size: .; v_call: TRBV25-1; d_call: TRBD1; cdr3_aa: CASLRSPGQGRTGELFF; cdr3_nt: TGTGCCAGCCTCCGGTCCCCGGGACAGGGTCGGACCGGGGAGCTGTTTTTT
j_call: TRBJ2-7; clone_size: once; v_call: TRBV7-9; d_call: .; cdr3_aa: CASSSARSAGARRNEQYF; cdr3_nt: TGTGCCAGCAGCTCCGCCAGGAGTGCGGGGGCTCGTAGAAACGAGCAGTACTTC
j_call: TRBJ1-3; clone_size: .; v_call: TRBV6-5; d_call: .; cdr3_aa: CASSSGFGGNTIYF; cdr3_nt: TGTGCCAGCAGCTCGGGGTTTGGCGGAAACACCATATATTTT
j_call: TRBJ2-6; clone_size: once; v_call: TRBV19; d_call: TRBD2; cdr3_aa: CASTGWPTSGGLLSGANVLTF; cdr3_nt: TGTGCCAGCACTGGCTGGCCGACTAGCGGAGGGCTCCTCTCTGGGGCCAACGTCCTGACTTTC
j_call: TRBJ2-3; clone_size: .; v_call: TRBV7-3; d_call: TRBD2; cdr3_aa: CASSTLAGSTDTQYF; cdr3_nt: TGTGCCAGCAGCACACTAGCGGGCAGCACAGATACGCAGTATTTT
j_call: TRBJ2-7; clone_size: .; v_call: TRBV2; d_call: TRBD1; cdr3_aa: CASGRQGSSYEQYF; cdr3_nt: TGTGCCAGCGGGCGACAGGGGAGCTCCTACGAGCAGTACTTC
j_call: TRBJ2-1; clone_size: .; v_call: TRBV2; d_call: TRBD2; cdr3_aa: CASRLAGVQPYNEQFF; cdr3_nt: TGTGCCAGCAGACTAGCGGGAGTCCAGCCTTACAATGAGCAGTTCTTC
j_call: TRBJ2-1; clone_size: .; v_call: TRBV19; d_call: .; cdr3_aa: CASSNGGEQFF; cdr3_nt: TGTGCCAGTAGTAACGGGGGTGAGCAGTTCTTC
j_call: TRBJ1-5; clone_size: .; v_call: TRBV6-4; d_call: TRBD1; cdr3_aa: CASIPPGQEINQPQHF; cdr3_nt: TGTGCCAGCATACCCCCGGGACAGGAGATCAATCAGCCCCAGCATTTT
j_call: TRBJ2-1; clone_size: .; v_call: TRBV27; d_call: TRBD2; cdr3_aa: CASSPHQGLAGLNEQFF; cdr3_nt: TGTGCCAGCAGTCCACATCAGGGACTAGCGGGTCTCAATGAGCAGTTCTTC
j_call: TRBJ2-7; clone_size: .; v_call: TRBV18; d_call: TRBD2; cdr3_aa: CASSPLNSLAGAGEQYF; cdr3_nt: TGTGCCAGCTCACCACTCAATTCTCTAGCGGGAGCAGGGGAGCAGTACTTC
j_call: TRBJ2-5; clone_size: .; v_call: TRBV19; d_call: TRBD1; cdr3_aa: CASSYRGETQYF; cdr3_nt: TGTGCCAGTAGCTACAGGGGAGAGACCCAGTACTTC
j_call: TRBJ2-3; clone_size: .; v_call: TRBV5-1; d_call: .; cdr3_aa: CASSLKASGTDTQYF; cdr3_nt: TGCGCCAGCAGCTTGAAGGCTAGTGGCACAGATACGCAGTATTTT
j_call: TRBJ2-2; clone_size: .; v_call: TRBV27; d_call: .; cdr3_aa: CASSPERSGFPTGELFF; cdr3_nt: TGTGCCAGCAGCCCCGAACGCTCAGGGTTCCCCACCGGGGAGCTGTTTTTT
j_call: TRBJ1-5; clone_size: .; v_call: TRBV7-7; d_call: .; cdr3_aa: CASSSGPPQGNQPQHF; cdr3_nt: TGTGCTAGCAGCTCCGGCCCCCCCCAGGGGAATCAGCCCCAGCATTTT
j_call: TRBJ2-1; clone_size: once; v_call: TRBV28; d_call: .; cdr3_aa: CASSFPGGGRTFNEQFF; cdr3_nt: TGTGCCAGCAGTTTTCCGGGTGGTGGGAGGACCTTCAATGAGCAGTTCTTC
j_call: TRBJ2-7; clone_size: .; v_call: TRBV6-6; d_call: TRBD2; cdr3_aa: CASRHWGLAGYEQYF; cdr3_nt: TGTGCCAGCCGCCATTGGGGACTAGCTGGGTACGAGCAGTACTTC
j_call: TRBJ2-7; clone_size: once; v_call: TRBV28; d_call: TRBD2; cdr3_aa: CASTNKPGLAGEQYF; cdr3_nt: TGTGCCAGCACCAACAAACCGGGACTAGCGGGCGAGCAGTACTTC
j_call: TRBJ2-7; clone_size: .; v_call: TRBV20-1; d_call: .; cdr3_aa: CSAPTGHEQYF; cdr3_nt: TGCAGTGCTCCAACAGGGCACGAGCAGTACTTC
j_call: TRBJ2-7; clone_size: .; v_call: TRBV27; d_call: TRBD1; cdr3_aa: CASSSSPGQGRVRHF; cdr3_nt: TGTGCCAGCAGTTCCTCCCCGGGACAGGGGAGGGTAAGGCACTTC
j_call: TRBJ2-3; clone_size: .; v_call: TRBV7-2; d_call: .; cdr3_aa: CASTSTDTQYF; cdr3_nt: TGTGCCAGCACTAGCACAGATACGCAGTATTTT
j_call: TRBJ2-3; clone_size: .; v_call: TRBV6-5; d_call: .; cdr3_aa: CASSYLSSTDTQYF; cdr3_nt: TGTGCCAGCAGTTATCTGTCTAGCACAGATACGCAGTATTTT
j_call: TRBJ2-1; clone_size: .; v_call: TRBV28; d_call: .; cdr3_aa: CASSSEVGGRPNEQFF; cdr3_nt: TGTGCCAGCAGTTCCGAGGTAGGGGGAAGGCCCAATGAGCAGTTCTTC
j_call: TRBJ2-1; clone_size: .; v_call: TRBV4-3; d_call: .; cdr3_aa: CASSQGDRTNEQFF; cdr3_nt: TGCGCCAGCAGCCAAGGAGATCGCACCAATGAGCAGTTCTTC
j_call: TRBJ2-5; clone_size: .; v_call: TRBV7-9; d_call: TRBD1; cdr3_aa: CASSYGPGQGPPTQETQYF; cdr3_nt: TGTGCCAGCAGCTATGGCCCGGGACAGGGCCCACCAACTCAAGAGACCCAGTACTTC
j_call: TRBJ2-2; clone_size: .; v_call: TRBV9; d_call: .; cdr3_aa: CASRNSLGDTGELFF; cdr3_nt: TGTGCCAGCAGAAACTCTCTAGGTGACACCGGGGAGCTGTTTTTT
j_call: TRBJ2-4; clone_size: .; v_call: TRBV5-4; d_call: TRBD1; cdr3_aa: CASSYTGVAKNIQYF; cdr3_nt: TGTGCCAGCAGCTACACAGGGGTGGCCAAAAACATTCAGTACTTC
j_call: TRBJ2-3; clone_size: .; v_call: TRBV6-5; d_call: TRBD1; cdr3_aa: CASSYSTGTGTDTQYF; cdr3_nt: TGTGCCAGCAGTTACTCAACGGGGACAGGCACAGATACGCAGTATTTT
j_call: TRBJ2-1; clone_size: .; v_call: TRBV4-1; d_call: TRBD1; cdr3_aa: CASSQDRGPVEQFF; cdr3_nt: TGCGCCAGCAGCCAAGACAGGGGGCCGGTTGAGCAGTTCTTC
j_call: TRBJ2-7; clone_size: .; v_call: TRBV19; d_call: TRBD2; cdr3_aa: CASSISGSSYEQYF; cdr3_nt: TGTGCCAGTAGTATCAGCGGGAGTAGCTACGAGCAGTACTTC